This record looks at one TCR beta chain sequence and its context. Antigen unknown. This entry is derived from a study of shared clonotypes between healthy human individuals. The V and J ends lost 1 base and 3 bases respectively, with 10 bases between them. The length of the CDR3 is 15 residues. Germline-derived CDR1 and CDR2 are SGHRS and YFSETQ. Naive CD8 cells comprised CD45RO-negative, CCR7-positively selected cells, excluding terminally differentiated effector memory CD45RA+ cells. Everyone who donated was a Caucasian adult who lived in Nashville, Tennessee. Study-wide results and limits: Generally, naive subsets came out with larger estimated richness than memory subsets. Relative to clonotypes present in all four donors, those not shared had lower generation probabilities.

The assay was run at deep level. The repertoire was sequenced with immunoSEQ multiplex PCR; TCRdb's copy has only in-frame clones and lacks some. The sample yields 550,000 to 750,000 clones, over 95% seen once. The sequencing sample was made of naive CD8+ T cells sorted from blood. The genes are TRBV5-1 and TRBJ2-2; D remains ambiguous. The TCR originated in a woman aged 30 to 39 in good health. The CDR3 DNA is TGCGCCAGCAGCTTGCGCAATGGGGACACCGGGGAGCTGTTTTTT. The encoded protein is CASSLRNGDTGELFF.